Sequencing of this TCR beta chain was carried out in a study of sequential checkpoint blockade in melanoma. Treatment noted: randomized to nivolumab then ipilimumab (arm A) or the reverse (arm B). Sequencing was performed with immunoSEQ multiplex PCR; in TCRdb, only in-frame clones are kept and a portion is missing. The sample has 13,000 to 15,000 clones, about 55% seen once. Trimming left V 4 bases short and J 4 bases short, with 13 bases between. This CDR3 comprises 15 residues. This material consisted of CD8+ T cells sorted from blood (inferred from file names), taken from a patient given nivolumab and ipilimumab in sequence. The rearrangement links TRBV23-1 to TRBJ2-2; weak D call: TRBD1 (5 bases). TRBV23-1 is treated as an ORF (open reading frame) with a function not yet certain. This TCR was recovered from a human donor with melanoma. The chain's CDR3 is CASSPRQGSTGELFF. As DNA, the CDR3 is TGCGCCAGCAGTCCCCGTCAGGGAAGCACCGGGGAGCTGTTTTTT.